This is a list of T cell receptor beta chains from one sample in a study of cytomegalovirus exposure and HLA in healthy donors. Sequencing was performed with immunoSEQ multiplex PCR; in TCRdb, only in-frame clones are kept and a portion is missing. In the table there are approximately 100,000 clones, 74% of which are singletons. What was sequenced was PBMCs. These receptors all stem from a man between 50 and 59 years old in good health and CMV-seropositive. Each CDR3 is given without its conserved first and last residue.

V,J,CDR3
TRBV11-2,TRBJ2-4,ASRSIGTLAKNIQY
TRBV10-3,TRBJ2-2,AIRNSGTGGSTGELF
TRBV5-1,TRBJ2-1,ASSGEGAYNEQF
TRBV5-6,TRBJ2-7,ASSGDRGYEQY
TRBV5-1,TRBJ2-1,ASSLERQGALRPQHEQF
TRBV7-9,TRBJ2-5,ASSSGQGQETQY
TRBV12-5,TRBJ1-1,ASGLGPPSGGTEAF
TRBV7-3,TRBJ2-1,ASSLGSSGVNEQF
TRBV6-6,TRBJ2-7,ASSYSPSGGLYEQY
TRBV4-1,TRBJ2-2,ASSQGSGTGELF
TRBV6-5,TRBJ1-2,ASSEDRGRYT
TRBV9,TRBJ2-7,ASSVSGSPSDEQY
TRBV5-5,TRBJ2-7,ASSLDRGLWYEQY
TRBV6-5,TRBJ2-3,ASSYSRLGTQY
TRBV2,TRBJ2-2,ASSPDRGRFGELF
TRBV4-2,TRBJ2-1,ASSVAAYNEQF
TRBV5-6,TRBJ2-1,ASSPGTSAYNEQF
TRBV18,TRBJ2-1,ASSPQPGTAVDEQF
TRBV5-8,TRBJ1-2,ASSFIGTVYGYT
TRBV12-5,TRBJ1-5,ASGQSRGEDQPQH
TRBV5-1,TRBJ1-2,ASSSIRQKRGYT
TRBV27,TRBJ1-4,ASSLLGGGKEKLF
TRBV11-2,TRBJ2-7,ASSSNEAGDWSYEQY
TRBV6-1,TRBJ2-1,ASSDRQGARRREQF
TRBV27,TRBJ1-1,ASRGVGTEAF
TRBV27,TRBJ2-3,ASSRPLAGRTDTQY
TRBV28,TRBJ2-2,ASSWSGRIPGELF
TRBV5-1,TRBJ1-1,ASSFRGEGTEAF